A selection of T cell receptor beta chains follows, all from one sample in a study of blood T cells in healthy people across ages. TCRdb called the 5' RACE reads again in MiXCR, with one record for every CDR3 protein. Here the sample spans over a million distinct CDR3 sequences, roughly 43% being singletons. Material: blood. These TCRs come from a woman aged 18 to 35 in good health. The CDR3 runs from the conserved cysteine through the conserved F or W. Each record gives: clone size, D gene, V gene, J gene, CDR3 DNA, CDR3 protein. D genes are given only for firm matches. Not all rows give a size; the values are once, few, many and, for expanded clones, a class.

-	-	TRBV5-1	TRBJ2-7	TGCGCCAGCAGCTTGGCCAGGGTTGGCTACGAGCAGTACTTC	CASSLARVGYEQYF
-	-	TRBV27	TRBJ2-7	TGTACCAGCAGTTTAGGGAACGCCTACGAGCAGTACTTC	CTSSLGNAYEQYF
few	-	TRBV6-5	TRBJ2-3	TGTGCCAGCAGTAGGGAAAGATTCGTCGCAGATACGCAGTATTTT	CASSRERFVADTQYF
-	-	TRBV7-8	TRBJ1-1	TGTGCCAGCAGCTTAAGGCTTAACGGCCAAGCTTTCTTT	CASSLRLNGQAFF
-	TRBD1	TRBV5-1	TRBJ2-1	TGCGCCAGCAGCTGGGGGACAGGAGGGTCGTATGAGCAGTTCTTC	CASSWGTGGSYEQFF
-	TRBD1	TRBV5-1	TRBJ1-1	TGCGCCAGCAGCTTGGAGGGTCCGACAGGGGAAATGAACACTGAAGCTTTCTTT	CASSLEGPTGEMNTEAFF
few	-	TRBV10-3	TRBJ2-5	TGTGCCACCGCCCAGCGAGAGACCCAGTACTTC	CATAQRETQYF
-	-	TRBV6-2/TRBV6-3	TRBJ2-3	TGTGCCAGCAGTTACGAATTAGATACGCAGTATTTT	CASSYELDTQYF
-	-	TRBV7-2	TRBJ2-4	TGTGCCAGCAGCTCAACCGGCAGGGCAGCCAAAAACATTCAGTACTTC	CASSSTGRAAKNIQYF
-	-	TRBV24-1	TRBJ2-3	TGTGCCACCAGTGATCAAGACAGGAGCACAGATACGCAGTATTTT	CATSDQDRSTDTQYF
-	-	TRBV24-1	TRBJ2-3	TGTGCCACCAGTGAGTACGGAGATACGCAGTATTTT	CATSEYGDTQYF
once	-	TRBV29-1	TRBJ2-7	TGCAGCGTAGCCCCGGAGGGAAGCGAGCAGTACTTC	CSVAPEGSEQYF
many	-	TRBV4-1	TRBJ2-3	TGCGCCAGCAGCCATGGTACAGGGCATTGGGGCACAGATACGCAGTATTTT	CASSHGTGHWGTDTQYF
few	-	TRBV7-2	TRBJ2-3	TGTGCCAGCAGCTTAGCACGGACCCTCCCATGGCAAACAACCACAGATACGCAGTATTTT	CASSLARTLPWQTTTDTQYF
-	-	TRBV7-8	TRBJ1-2	TGTGCCAGCAGCTTAGCCTCCGGGGGCCGGTATGGCTACACCTTC	CASSLASGGRYGYTF
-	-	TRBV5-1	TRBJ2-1	TGCGCCAGCAGCCCTCGCGGGCAGGCCAACTTAAGGGAGCAGTTCTTC	CASSPRGQANLREQFF
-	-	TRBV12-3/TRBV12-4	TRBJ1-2	TGTGCCAGCAGCTACACCGGGACCCCAAATGGCTACACCTTC	CASSYTGTPNGYTF
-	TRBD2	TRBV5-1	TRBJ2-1	TGCGCCAGCAGCAAACCGGGACTAGCGGGAGCAACGAAGGAGCAGTTCTTC	CASSKPGLAGATKEQFF
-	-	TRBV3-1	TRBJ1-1	TGTGCCTGCACCCCGAGGGGTTTGGGGAGCACTGAAGCTTTCTTT	CACTPRGLGSTEAFF
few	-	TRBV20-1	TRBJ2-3	TGCAGTGCAACTGCGACTAGTGCAGATACGCAGTATTTT	CSATATSADTQYF
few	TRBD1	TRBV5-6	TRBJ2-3	TGTGCCAGCAGCTTCCAGGGGGCAACAGATACGCAGTATTTT	CASSFQGATDTQYF
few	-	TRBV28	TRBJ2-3	TGTGCCAGCAGTTCCTGGGGTAGCGGTGGCGCAGATACGCAGTATTTT	CASSSWGSGGADTQYF
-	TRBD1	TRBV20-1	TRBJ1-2	TGCAGTGTTAACTGCCAGGGGGACTATGGCTACACCTTC	CSVNCQGDYGYTF
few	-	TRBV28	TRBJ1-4	TGTGCCAGCAGGGTCCTAGGACATGAAAAACTGTTTTTT	CASRVLGHEKLFF
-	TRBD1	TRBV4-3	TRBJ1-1	TGCGCCAGCAGCCAGCCAGGGGGGAACACTGAAGCTTTCTTT	CASSQPGGNTEAFF
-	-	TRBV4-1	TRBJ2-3	TGCGCCAGCAGCCGGAGCCTGGATACGCAGTATTTT	CASSRSLDTQYF
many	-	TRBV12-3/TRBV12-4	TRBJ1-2	TGTGCCAGCAGTTCGTTACTTAACAGGGAAGATGGCTACACCTTC	CASSSLLNREDGYTF
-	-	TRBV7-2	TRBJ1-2	TGTGCCAGCAGCTTCGGTAACTATGACTACACCTTC	CASSFGNYDYTF
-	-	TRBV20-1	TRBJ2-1	TGCAGTGCTAGAGATATCCGGAGCTCCTACAATGAGCAGTTCTTC	CSARDIRSSYNEQFF
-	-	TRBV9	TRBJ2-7	TGTGCCAGCAGCGTGAGGGGACAACTCCGGGACGAGCAGTACTTC	CASSVRGQLRDEQYF
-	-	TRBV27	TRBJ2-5	TGTGCCAGCAGTTCAGGGTGGACGTACTTC	CASSSGWTYF
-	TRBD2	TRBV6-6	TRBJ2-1	TGTGCCAGCAGTTACACCGGGACTAGGGGGTATGAGCAGTTCTTC	CASSYTGTRGYEQFF
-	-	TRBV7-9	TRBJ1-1	TGTGCCAGCAGCTTATTGTCGACAGCGTCGGGCACTGAAGCTTTCTTT	CASSLLSTASGTEAFF
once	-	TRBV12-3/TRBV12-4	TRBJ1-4	TGTGCCAGCAGACTTGCCAGGGTAGGCGAAAAACTGTTTTTT	CASRLARVGEKLFF
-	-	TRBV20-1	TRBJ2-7	TGCAGTGCTTGGAGTGGCGGGAATGAGCAGTACTTC	CSAWSGGNEQYF
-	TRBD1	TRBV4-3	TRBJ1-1	TGCGCCAGCAGCCTAGGGGGCGAGAGGAACACTGAAGCTTTCTTT	CASSLGGERNTEAFF
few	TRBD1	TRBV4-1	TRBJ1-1	TGCGCCAGCAGGGTCCCGGGACAGCGTCAAGCTTTCTTT	CASRVPGQRQAFF
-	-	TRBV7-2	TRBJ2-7	TGTGCCAGCAGCCCCTCCGGCTTTGTTTACGAGCAGTACTTC	CASSPSGFVYEQYF
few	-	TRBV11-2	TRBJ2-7	TGTGCCAGCAGCTCGATCGGACAGCCCTACGAGCAGTACTTC	CASSSIGQPYEQYF
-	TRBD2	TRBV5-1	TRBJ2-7	TGCGCCAGCAGCCTCTCACACAGCGGGAAGGCCGAGCAGTACTTC	CASSLSHSGKAEQYF
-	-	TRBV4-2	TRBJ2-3	TGTGCCAGCAGCCAGGTATCCAATACAGATACGCAGTATTTT	CASSQVSNTDTQYF
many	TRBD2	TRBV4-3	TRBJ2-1	TGCGCCAGCAGTCCGGGACTAGCGGACTACAATGAGCAGTTCTTC	CASSPGLADYNEQFF
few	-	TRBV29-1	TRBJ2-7	TGCAGCGTTCTGCACAGGAGCTCCTACGAGCAGTACTTC	CSVLHRSSYEQYF
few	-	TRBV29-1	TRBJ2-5	TGCAGCGTTGAGGGCAGTGCCCGGGAGACCCAGTACTTC	CSVEGSARETQYF
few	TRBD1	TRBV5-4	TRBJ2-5	TGTGCCAGCAGTTCCCCCAGGGGGGAGACCCAGTACTTC	CASSSPRGETQYF
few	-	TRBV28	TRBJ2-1	TGTGCCAGCAGTCCACCCTCAACTTACAATGAGCAGTTCTTC	CASSPPSTYNEQFF